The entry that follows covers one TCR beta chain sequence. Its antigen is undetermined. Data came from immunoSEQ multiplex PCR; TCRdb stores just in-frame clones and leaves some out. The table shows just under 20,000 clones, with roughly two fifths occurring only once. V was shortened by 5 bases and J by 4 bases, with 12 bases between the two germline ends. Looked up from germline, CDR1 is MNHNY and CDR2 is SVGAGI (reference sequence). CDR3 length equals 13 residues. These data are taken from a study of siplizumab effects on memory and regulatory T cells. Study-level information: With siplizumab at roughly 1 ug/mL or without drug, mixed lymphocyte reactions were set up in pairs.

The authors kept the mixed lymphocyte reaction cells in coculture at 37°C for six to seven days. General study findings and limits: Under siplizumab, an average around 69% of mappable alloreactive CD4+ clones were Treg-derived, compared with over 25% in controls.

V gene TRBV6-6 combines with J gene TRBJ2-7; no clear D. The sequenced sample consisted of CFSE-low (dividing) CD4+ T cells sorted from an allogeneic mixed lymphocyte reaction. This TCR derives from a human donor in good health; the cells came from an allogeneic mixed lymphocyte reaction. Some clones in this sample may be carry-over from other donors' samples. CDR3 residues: CASSPTVLYEQYF. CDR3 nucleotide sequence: TGTGCCAGCAGTCCAACAGTACTTTACGAGCAGTACTTC.